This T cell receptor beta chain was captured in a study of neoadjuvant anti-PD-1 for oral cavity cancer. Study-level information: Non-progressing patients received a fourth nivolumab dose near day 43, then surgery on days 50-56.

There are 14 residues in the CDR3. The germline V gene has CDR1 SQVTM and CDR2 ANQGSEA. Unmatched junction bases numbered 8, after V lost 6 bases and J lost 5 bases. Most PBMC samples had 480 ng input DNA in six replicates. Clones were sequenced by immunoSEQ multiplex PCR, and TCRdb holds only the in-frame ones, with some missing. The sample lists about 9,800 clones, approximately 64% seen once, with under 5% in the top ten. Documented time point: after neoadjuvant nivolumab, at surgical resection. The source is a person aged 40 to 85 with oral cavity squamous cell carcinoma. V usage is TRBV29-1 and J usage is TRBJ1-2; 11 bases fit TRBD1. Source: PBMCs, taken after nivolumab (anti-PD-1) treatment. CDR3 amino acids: CSVSLGTGGYGYTF. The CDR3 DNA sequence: TGCAGCGTCAGCCTAGGGACAGGGGGATATGGCTACACCTTC. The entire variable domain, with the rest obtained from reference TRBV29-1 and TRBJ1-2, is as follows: SAVISQKPSRDICQRGTSLTIQCQVDSQVTMMFWYRQQPGQSLTLIATANQGSEATYESGFVIDKFPISRPNLTFSTLTVSNMSPEDSSIYLCSVSLGTGGYGYTFGSGTRLTVV.